This TCR beta chain comes out of a study of CXCR3-negative and CXCR3-positive naive CD8 T cells (dated by TCRdb to between 2018 and 2021). The study in broad terms: In total, about 130 million TRB reads were obtained, or roughly 1.5 +/- 0.3 million reads per library. Diversity and physicochemical repertoire analyses were performed on approximately 10 donors pooled from two independent experiments. TRBV-TRBJ cluster analysis included naive subsets from 5 donors and memory cells from 3 donors. What the research found in general, with its limitations: Because surface CD5, which is linked to self-reactivity in mice, was comparable between the naive subsets, TCR interaction strength was also inferred from TRB CDR3 physicochemical properties. TRB CDR3s from CXCR3-positive naive cells showed higher hydrophobicity (lower Kidera factor 4), lower energy, and higher strength and volume indices than CXCR3-negative naive cells. Within the same donor, TRBV-TRBJ usage looked similar between naive CXCR3-negative and CXCR3-positive cells, but memory cells had distinct patterns. CXCR3 expression partially decreased after cryopreservation, so most assays used freshly isolated PBMCs. Both naive subsets had comparably high repertoire diversity, while memory CD8+ T cells had much lower repertoire diversity.

For every CD8+ T cell subset, approximately 300,000 cells were flow-sorted straight into RLT lysis buffer, and each subset was sorted in triplicate. To exclude memory contaminants, naive CD8+ T cells were stringently defined as CD45RO-CCR7+CD27+CD95-. Peripheral blood mononuclear cells were isolated from buffy coats by standard density gradient centrifugation. A FACSAria III was used to flow-sort naive CXCR3-negative and CXCR3-positive CD8+ T cells. Total RNA was extracted from sorted cells with an RNeasy Mini Kit. From the germline V gene (reference sequence), CDR1 is GTSNPN and CDR2 is SVGIG. From the cysteine up to the phenylalanine, the CDR3 has a length of 14 residues. The protein alone is recorded here. Sequenced using a NextSeq 550. The Human TCR Profiling Kit (MiLaboratory) was used to prepare UMI-labeled 5' RACE TRB cDNA libraries. cDNA synthesis used the entire amount of extracted RNA, and PCR amplification then used the entire amount of cDNA produced. Libraries were prepared in parallel with an identical number of PCR cycles. The paper's data handling went like this. With a minimum of two reads required per UMI, MIGEC and MiXCR pulled out about 50,000 +/- 10,000 unique UMI-labeled TRB cDNA molecules from each library. On average, each library contained approximately 40,000 +/- 10,000 functional in-frame TRB CDR3 nucleotide clonotypes without stop codons. After downsampling to 5000 UMI-labeled TRB molecules per sample, diversity metrics such as normalized Shannon-Wiener and Chao1 were calculated in VDJtools. For the central five CDR3 residues, VDJtools calculated physicochemical properties weighted by clonotype size, namely interaction energy, strength, volume and Kidera factor 4. The reads, reprocessed by TCRdb, yield one row per CDR3 protein sequence and no DNA. The V and J calls were determined by TCRdb, not by the authors. Per the sample table, the count is 60,000 to 65,000 distinct CDR3 sequences. The ten biggest clones cover around 5% of the sample.

Comments on this clonotype: The antigen this receptor binds is unknown.

The sample consisted of naive CXCR3+ CD8+ T cells from blood. The sample's cell subset or site label is to be understood as: CD45RO-CCR7+CD27+CD95- naive CD8+ T cells expressing CXCR3 (TNR3+). The rearrangement combines TRBV30 with TRBJ2-6; TCRdb's assignment of TRBD1 cannot be checked, as there is no DNA. The receptor comes from a human donor in good health. Some clones in this sample may be carry-over from other donors' samples. CDR3 sequence: CAWSPGAGANVLTF.